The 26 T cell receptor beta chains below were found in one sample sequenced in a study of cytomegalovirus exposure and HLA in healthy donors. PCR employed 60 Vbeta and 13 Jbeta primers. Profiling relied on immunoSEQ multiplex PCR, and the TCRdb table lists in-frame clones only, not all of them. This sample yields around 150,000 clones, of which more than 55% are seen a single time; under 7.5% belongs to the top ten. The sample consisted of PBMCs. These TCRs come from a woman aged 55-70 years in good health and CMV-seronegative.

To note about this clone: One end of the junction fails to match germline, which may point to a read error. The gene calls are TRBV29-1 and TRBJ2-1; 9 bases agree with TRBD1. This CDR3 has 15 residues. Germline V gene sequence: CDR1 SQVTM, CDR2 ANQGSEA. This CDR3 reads CSIEGGTGPWGEQFF. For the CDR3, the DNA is TGCAGCATTGAAGGGGGGACAGGGCCCTGGGGTGAGCAGTTCTTC.

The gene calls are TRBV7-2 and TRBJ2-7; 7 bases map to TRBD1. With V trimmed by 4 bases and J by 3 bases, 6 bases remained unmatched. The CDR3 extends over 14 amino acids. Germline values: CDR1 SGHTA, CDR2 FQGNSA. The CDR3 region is CASSSGRGRYEQYF. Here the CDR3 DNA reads TGTGCCAGCAGCTCCGGAAGGGGGCGCTACGAGCAGTACTTC.

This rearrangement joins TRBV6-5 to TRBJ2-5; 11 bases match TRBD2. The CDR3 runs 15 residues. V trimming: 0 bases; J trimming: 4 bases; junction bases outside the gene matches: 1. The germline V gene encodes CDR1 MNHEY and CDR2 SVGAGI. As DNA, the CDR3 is TGTGCCAGCAGTTACTCGGGACTAGCGGTAGAGACCCAGTACTTC. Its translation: CASSYSGLAVETQYF.

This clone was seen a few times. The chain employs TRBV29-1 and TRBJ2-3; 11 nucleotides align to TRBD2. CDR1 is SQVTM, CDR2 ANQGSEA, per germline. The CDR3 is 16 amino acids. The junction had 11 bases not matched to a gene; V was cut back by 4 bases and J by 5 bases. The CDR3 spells CSVVGGSGRVQDTQYF. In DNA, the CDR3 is TGCAGCGTTGTGGGGGGTAGCGGGAGGGTGCAAGATACGCAGTATTTT.

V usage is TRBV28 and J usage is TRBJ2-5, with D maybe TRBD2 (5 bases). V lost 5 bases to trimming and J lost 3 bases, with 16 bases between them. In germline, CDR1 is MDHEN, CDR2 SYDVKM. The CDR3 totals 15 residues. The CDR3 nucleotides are TGTGCCAGCAGTCCCCCGGGGATCTTTGAAGAGACCCAGTACTTC. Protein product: CASSPPGIFEETQYF.

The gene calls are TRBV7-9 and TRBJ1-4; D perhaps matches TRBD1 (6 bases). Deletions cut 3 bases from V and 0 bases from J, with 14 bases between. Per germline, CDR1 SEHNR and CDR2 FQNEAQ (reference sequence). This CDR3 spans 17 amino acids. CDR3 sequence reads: CASSFRGGAATNEKLFF. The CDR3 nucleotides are TGTGCCAGCAGCTTCAGGGGTGGGGCAGCAACTAATGAAAAACTGTTTTTT.

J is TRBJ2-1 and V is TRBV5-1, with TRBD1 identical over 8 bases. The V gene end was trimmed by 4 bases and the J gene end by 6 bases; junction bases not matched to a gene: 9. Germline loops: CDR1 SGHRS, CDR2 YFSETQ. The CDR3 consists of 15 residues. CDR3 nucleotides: TGCGCCAGCAGCAAAGGTTCGACAGGGGCCAATGAGCAGTTCTTC. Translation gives CASSKGSTGANEQFF.

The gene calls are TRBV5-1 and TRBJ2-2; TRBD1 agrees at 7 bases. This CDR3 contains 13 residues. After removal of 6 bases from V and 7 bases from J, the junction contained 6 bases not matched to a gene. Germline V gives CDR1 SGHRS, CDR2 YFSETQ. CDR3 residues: CASTPTGIGELFF. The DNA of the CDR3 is TGCGCCAGCACCCCGACAGGGATCGGGGAGCTGTTTTTT.

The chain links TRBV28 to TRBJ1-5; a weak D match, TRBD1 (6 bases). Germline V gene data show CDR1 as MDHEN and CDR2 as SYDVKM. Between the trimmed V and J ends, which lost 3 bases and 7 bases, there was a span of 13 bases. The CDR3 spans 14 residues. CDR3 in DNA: TGTGCCAGCAGTTTTGGCAGGGGAAACCAGCCCCAGCATTTT. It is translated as CASSFGRGNQPQHF. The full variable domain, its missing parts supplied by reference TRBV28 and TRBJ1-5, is DVKVTQSSRYLVKRTGEKVFLECVQDMDHENMFWYRQDPGLGLRLIYFSYDVKMKEKGDIPEGYSVSREKKERFSLILESASTNQTSMYLCASSFGRGNQPQHFGDGTRLSIL.

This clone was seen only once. This chain's CDR3 is CASSQGGTGHGANEKLFF. Here the CDR3 DNA reads TGTGCCAGCAGCCAAGGGGGGACAGGGCATGGGGCTAATGAAAAACTGTTTTTT. This chain uses TRBV4-2 with TRBJ1-4; 9 nucleotides line up with TRBD1. The CDR3 loop spans 18 amino acids. Germline CDR1 LGHNA, CDR2 YNFKEQ. Trimming took 1 base from V and 3 from J; bases not matched to a gene: 9.

The CDR3 region is CASSFMGGPSYEQYF. CDR3 bases: TGTGCCAGCAGCTTCATGGGGGGACCTTCTTACGAGCAGTACTTC. The V and J genes are TRBV7-2 and TRBJ2-7; a weak D match, TRBD2 (6 bases). The V end was cut by 3 bases, the J end by 4 bases, with 16 bases between. The CDR3 runs to 15 residues. Germline-derived CDR1 and CDR2 are SGHTA and FQGNSA.

CDR3: CASSSGGTNSPLHF. Here the CDR3 DNA reads TGTGCCAGCAGCTCCGGGGGGACCAATTCACCCCTCCACTTT. The gene calls are TRBV6-1 and TRBJ1-6; TRBD1 is a possible D gene (5 bases). CDR1 MNHNS and CDR2 SASEGT come from the germline V gene. The V gene lost 6 bases and the J gene lost 7 bases, with 13 bases spanning the gap. There are 14 residues in the CDR3.

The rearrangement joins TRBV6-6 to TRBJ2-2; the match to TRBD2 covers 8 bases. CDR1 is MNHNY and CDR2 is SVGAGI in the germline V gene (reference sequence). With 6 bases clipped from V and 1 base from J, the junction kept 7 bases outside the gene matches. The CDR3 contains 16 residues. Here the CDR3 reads CASSRSGGLNTGELFF. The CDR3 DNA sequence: TGTGCCAGCAGCCGGAGCGGGGGCCTGAACACCGGGGAGCTGTTTTTT.

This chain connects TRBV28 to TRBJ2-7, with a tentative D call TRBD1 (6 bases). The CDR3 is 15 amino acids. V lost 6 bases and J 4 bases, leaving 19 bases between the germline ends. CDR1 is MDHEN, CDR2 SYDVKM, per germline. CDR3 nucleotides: TGTGCCAGCAGGGATGGGACATCGGTCGGGTACGAGCAGTACTTC. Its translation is CASRDGTSVGYEQYF.

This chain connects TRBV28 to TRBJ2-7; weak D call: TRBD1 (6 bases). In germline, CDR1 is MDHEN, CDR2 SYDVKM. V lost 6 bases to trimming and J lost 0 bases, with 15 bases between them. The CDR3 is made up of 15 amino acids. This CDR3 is CASSRPTGSSYEQYF. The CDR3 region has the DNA TGTGCCAGCAGCCGTCCAACAGGGAGCTCCTACGAGCAGTACTTC.

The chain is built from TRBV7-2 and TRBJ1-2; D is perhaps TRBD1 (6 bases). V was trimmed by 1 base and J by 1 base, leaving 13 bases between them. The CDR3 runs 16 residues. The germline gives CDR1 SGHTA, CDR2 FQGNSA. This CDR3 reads CASSLVNRAYNYGYTF. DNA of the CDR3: TGTGCCAGCAGCTTAGTCAACAGGGCCTATAACTATGGCTACACCTTC.

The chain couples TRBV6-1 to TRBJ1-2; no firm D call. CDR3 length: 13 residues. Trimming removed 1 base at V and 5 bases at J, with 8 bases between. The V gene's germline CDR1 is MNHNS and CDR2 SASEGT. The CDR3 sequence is CASSEVSGYGYTF. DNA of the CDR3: TGTGCCAGCAGTGAAGTGTCCGGGTATGGCTACACCTTC.

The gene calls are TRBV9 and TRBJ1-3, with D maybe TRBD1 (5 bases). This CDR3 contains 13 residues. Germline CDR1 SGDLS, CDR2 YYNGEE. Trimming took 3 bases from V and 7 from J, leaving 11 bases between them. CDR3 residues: CASSGGEGNTIYF. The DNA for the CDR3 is TGTGCCAGCAGCGGGGGGGAGGGGAACACCATATATTTT.

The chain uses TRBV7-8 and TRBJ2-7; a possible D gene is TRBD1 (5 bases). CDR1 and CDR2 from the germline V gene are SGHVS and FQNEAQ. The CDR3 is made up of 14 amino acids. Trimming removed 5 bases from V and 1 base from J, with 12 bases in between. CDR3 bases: TGTGCCAGCAGCCTCTCGACAGCATCCTACGAGCAGTACTTC. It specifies CASSLSTASYEQYF.

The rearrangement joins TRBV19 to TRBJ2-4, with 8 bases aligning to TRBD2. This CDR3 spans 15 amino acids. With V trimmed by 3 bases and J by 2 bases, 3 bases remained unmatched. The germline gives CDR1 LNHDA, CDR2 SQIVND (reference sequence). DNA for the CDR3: TGTGCCAGTAGTATTCGGGGGGGGCCCAAAAACATTCAGTACTTC. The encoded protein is CASSIRGGPKNIQYF.

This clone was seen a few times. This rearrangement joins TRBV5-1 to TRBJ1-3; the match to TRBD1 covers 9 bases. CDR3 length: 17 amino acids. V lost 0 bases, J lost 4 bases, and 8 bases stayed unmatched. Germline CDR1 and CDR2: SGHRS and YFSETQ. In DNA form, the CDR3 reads TGCGCCAGCAGCTTGGGCGAACAGGGGGCGAGGGGAAACACCATATATTTT. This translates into CASSLGEQGARGNTIYF.

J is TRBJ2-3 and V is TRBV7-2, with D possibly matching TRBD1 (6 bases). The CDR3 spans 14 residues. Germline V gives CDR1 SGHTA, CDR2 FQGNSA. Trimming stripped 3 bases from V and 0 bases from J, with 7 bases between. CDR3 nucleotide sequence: TGTGCCAGCAGCTTGAGGGGGAGCACAGATACGCAGTATTTT. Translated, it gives CASSLRGSTDTQYF. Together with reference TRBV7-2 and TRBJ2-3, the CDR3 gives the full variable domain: GAGVSQSPSNKVTEKGKDVELRCDPISGHTALYWYRQSLGQGLEFLIYFQGNSAPDKSGLPSDRFSAERTGGSVSTLTIQRTQQEDSAVYLCASSLRGSTDTQYFGPGTRLTVL.

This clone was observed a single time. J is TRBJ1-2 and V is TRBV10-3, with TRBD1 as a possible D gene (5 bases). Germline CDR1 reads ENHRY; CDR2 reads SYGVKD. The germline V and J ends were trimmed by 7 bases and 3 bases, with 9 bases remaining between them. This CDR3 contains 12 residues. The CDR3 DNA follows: TGTGCCATCATGGGAGGGGACTATGGCTACACCTTC. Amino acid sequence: CAIMGGDYGYTF.

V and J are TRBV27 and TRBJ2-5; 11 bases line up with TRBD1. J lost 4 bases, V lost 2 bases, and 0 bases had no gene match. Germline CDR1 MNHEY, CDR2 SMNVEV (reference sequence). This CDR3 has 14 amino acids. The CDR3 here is CASSLGTGGETQYF. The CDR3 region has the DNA TGTGCCAGCAGTTTAGGGACAGGGGGAGAGACCCAGTACTTC.

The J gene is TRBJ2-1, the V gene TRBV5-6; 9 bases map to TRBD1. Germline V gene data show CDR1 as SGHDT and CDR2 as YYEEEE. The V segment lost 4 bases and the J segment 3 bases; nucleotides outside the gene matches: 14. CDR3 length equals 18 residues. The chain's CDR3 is CASSLIVPDRGGYNEQFF. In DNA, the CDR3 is TGTGCCAGCAGCCTTATTGTACCGGACAGGGGAGGCTACAATGAGCAGTTCTTC.

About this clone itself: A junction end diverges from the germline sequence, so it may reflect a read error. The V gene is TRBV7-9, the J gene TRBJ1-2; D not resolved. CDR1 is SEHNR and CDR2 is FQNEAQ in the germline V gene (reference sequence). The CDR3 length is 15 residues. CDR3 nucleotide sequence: TGTGCCAGCGGCTTAGCTGGCAGGACTAACTATGGCTACACCTTC. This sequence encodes CASGLAGRTNYGYTF.